Below, 10 T cell receptor beta chains from the same sample are listed, as sequenced in a study of T cells after yellow fever vaccination. TCRdb re-called the 5' RACE reads with MiXCR, one entry per CDR3 protein. The sample lists more than 250,000 distinct CDR3 sequences, roughly 6.8% occurring once. Sequenced here: PBMCs, sampled roughly 45 days after the first yellow fever vaccination. These receptor sequences come from a man between 18 and 35 years old who received the YFV17D yellow fever vaccine.

The rearrangement links TRBV30 to TRBJ1-5; D might be TRBD1 (6 bases). Germline values: CDR1 GTSNPN, CDR2 SVGIG (reference sequence). V was shortened by 0 bases and J by 7 bases, with 13 bases between the two germline ends. The CDR3 covers 14 residues. The CDR3 coding sequence is TGTGCCTGGAGTGTAGGGGGATTCGCCCAGCCCCAGCATTTT. The encoded protein is CAWSVGGFAQPQHF.

This clonotype was seen only a few times. The chain links TRBV12-5 to TRBJ1-2, with D possibly matching TRBD1 (5 bases). Germline CDR1 LGHNT, CDR2 FRNRAP. Trimming left V 7 bases short and J 8 bases short, with 23 bases between. The CDR3 sequence is 15 residues long. The chain's CDR3 is CASAPVGREGDGYTF. For the CDR3, the DNA is TGTGCTAGTGCCCCAGTGGGGCGAGAGGGTGACGGCTACACCTTC. The full variable domain, in which reference TRBV12-5 and TRBJ1-2 provide the parts outside the CDR3, is DARVTQTPRHKVTEMGQEVTMRCQPILGHNTVFWYRQTMMQGLELLAYFRNRAPLDDSGMPKDRFSAEMPDATLATLKIQPSEPRDSAVYFCASAPVGREGDGYTFGSGTRLTVV.

This clonotype was observed a handful of times. CDR3 in amino acids: CASSFRDSSYEQYV. CDR3 sequence (DNA): TGTGCCAGCAGCTTCCGGGACAGCTCCTACGAGCAGTACGTC. The rearrangement joins TRBV21-1 to TRBJ2-7; the table calls TRBD1, which could not be checked here. TRBV21-1 is annotated as a pseudogene. The length of the CDR3 is 14 residues.

The gene calls are TRBV5-6 and TRBJ1-1; D is unresolved. The CDR3 is made up of 17 amino acids. V was cut by 1 base and J by 0 bases, with 16 bases left in between. From germline, CDR1 is SGHDT and CDR2 YYEEEE. The CDR3 bases are TGTGCCAGCAGCTTGATGCAGCAGCAAAACATGAACACTGAAGCTTTCTTT. Its translation: CASSLMQQQNMNTEAFF. Full variable domain (missing parts from reference TRBV5-6 and TRBJ1-1): DAGVTQSPTHLIKTRGQQVTLRCSPKSGHDTVSWYQQALGQGPQFIFQYYEEEERQRGNFPDRFSGHQFPNYSSELNVNALLLGDSALYLCASSLMQQQNMNTEAFFGQGTRLTVV.

This clonotype has only a few counts. The CDR3 nucleotides are TGTGCCAGCAGCTGGGCCTCTCAGACCCAGTACTTC. Its translation: CASSWASQTQYF. This rearrangement joins TRBV5-6 to TRBJ2-5, with D unresolved. CDR1 and CDR2 (germline): SGHDT, YYEEEE. V shed 3 bases and J shed 6 bases, with 9 bases lying between them. CDR3 length: 12 amino acids.

On this clonotype: No DNA is shown, since the ends of the CDR3 on it are uncertain; the CDR3 is the one TCRdb lists. This sequence joins TRBV20-1 and TRBJ2-1. 17 amino acids form the CDR3, both terminal residues included. Looked up from germline, CDR1 is DFQATT and CDR2 is SNEGSKA (reference sequence). The CDR3 here is CSPRYGCGYLNYNEQFF.

This clonotype has ten or more counts. The chain has TRBV20-1 and TRBJ2-3; no clear D gene. Germline-derived CDR1 and CDR2 are DFQATT and SNEGSKA (reference sequence). Between the trimmed V and J ends, which lost 0 bases and 2 bases, there was a span of 6 bases. The CDR3 length is 13 residues. CDR3 DNA: TGCAGTGCTAGAGATTACTACACAGATACGCAGTATTTT. This encodes CSARDYYTDTQYF.

This clonotype has a handful of counts. This chain connects TRBV19 to TRBJ1-5; no reliable D call. V shed 6 bases and J shed 2 bases, with 14 bases lying between them. The CDR3 covers 15 residues. Germline V lookup: CDR1 LNHDA, CDR2 SQIVND (reference sequence). The CDR3 loop reads CASRNQVVGNQPQHF. As DNA, the CDR3 is TGTGCCAGTAGGAATCAGGTAGTAGGCAATCAGCCCCAGCATTTT. Full variable domain (missing parts from reference TRBV19 and TRBJ1-5): DGGITQSPKYLFRKEGQNVTLSCEQNLNHDAMYWYRQDPGQGLRLIYYSQIVNDFQKGDIAEGYSVSREKKESFPLTVTSAQKNPTAFYLCASRNQVVGNQPQHFGDGTRLSIL.

V and J are TRBV9 and TRBJ2-1; 8 bases map to TRBD2. Germline CDR1 and CDR2: SGDLS and YYNGEE. This CDR3 spans 15 amino acids. Losses at the gene ends were 2 bases for V and 7 bases for J; bases not matched to a gene: 8. The CDR3 DNA follows: TGTGCCAGCAGCGTCCCGGGGGGGGCCCGGAATGAGCAGTTCTTC. As protein: CASSVPGGARNEQFF.

This clonotype has a count of ten or more. The chain employs TRBV7-2 and TRBJ2-6; a weak D match, TRBD1 (5 bases). The CDR3 extends over 15 amino acids. The V end lost 2 bases, the J end lost 2 bases, and 7 bases lay between the germline ends. CDR1 and CDR2 from the germline V gene are SGHTA and FQGNSA. CDR3 sequence: CASSLRGPGANVLTF. The DNA for the CDR3 is TGTGCCAGCAGCTTAAGGGGCCCTGGGGCCAACGTCCTGACTTTC. The full variable domain, rest sourced from reference TRBV7-2 and TRBJ2-6, is GAGVSQSPSNKVTEKGKDVELRCDPISGHTALYWYRQSLGQGLEFLIYFQGNSAPDKSGLPSDRFSAERTGGSVSTLTIQRTQQEDSAVYLCASSLRGPGANVLTFGAGSRLTVL.